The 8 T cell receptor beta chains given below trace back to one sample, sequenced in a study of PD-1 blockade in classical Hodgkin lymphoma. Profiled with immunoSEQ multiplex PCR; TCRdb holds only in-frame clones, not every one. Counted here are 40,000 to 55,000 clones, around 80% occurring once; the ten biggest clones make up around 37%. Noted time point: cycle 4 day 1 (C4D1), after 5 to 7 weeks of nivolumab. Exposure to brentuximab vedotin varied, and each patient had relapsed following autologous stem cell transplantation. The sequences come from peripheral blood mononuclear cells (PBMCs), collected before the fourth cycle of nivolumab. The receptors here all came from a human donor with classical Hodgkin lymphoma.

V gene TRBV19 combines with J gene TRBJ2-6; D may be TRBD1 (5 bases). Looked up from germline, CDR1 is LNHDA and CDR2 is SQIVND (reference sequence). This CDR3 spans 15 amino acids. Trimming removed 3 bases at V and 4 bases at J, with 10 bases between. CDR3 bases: TGTGCCAGTAGTATTAGGACAACCGGGGCCAACGTCCTGACTTTC. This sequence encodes CASSIRTTGANVLTF.

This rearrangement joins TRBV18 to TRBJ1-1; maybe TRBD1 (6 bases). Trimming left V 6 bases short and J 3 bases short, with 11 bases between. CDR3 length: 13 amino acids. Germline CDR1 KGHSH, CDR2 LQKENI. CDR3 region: CASSSAGDTEAFF. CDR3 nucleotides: TGTGCCAGCTCCAGTGCAGGGGACACTGAAGCTTTCTTT.

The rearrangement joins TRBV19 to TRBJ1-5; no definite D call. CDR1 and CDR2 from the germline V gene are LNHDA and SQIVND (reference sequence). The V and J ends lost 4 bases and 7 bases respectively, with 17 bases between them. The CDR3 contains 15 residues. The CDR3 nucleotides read TGTGCCAGTAGTACCGCCCTTGTCCGGGAACAGCCCCAGCATTTT. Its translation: CASSTALVREQPQHF.

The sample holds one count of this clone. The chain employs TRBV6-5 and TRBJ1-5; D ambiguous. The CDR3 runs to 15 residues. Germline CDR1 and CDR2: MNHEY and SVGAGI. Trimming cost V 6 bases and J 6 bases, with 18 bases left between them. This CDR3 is CASSLNHDGAQPQHF. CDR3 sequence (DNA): TGTGCCAGCAGCCTAAATCACGACGGTGCTCAGCCCCAGCATTTT.

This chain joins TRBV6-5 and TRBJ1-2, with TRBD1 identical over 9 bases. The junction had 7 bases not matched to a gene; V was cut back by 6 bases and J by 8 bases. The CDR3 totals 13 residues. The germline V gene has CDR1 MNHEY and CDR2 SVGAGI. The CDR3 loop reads CASSGQGKGGYTF. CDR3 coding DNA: TGTGCCAGCAGCGGACAGGGGAAAGGAGGCTACACCTTC.

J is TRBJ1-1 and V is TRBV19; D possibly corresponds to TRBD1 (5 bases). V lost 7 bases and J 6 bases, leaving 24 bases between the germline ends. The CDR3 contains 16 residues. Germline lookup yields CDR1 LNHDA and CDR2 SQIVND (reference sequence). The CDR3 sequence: CASIAQGSGMRAEAFF. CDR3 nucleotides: TGTGCCAGTATTGCGCAGGGTAGCGGGATGAGGGCTGAAGCTTTCTTT.

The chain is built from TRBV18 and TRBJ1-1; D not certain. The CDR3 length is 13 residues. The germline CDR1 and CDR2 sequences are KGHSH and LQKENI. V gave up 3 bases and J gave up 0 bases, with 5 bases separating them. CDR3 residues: CASSPPMNTEAFF. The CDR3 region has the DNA TGTGCCAGCTCACCCCCCATGAACACTGAAGCTTTCTTT.

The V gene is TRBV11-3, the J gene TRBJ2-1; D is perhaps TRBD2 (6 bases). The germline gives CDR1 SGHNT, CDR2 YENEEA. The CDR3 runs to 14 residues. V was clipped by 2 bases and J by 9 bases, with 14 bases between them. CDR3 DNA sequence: TGTGCCAGCAGCTTATCCGGACTATGGAGTGAGCAGTTCTTC. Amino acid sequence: CASSLSGLWSEQFF.